Below are 23 T cell receptor beta chains sequenced from a single sample in a study of blood T cell repertoires in COVID-19. Assay: immunoSEQ multiplex PCR; the TCRdb copy retains only in-frame clones and omits some. The repertoire holds roughly 99,000 clones, with more than 65% as singletons. Specimen: peripheral blood. All receptors come from a woman over 75 with active or convalescent COVID-19.

The J gene is TRBJ1-4, the V gene TRBV19; D gene unclear. V lost 5 bases and J 2 bases, leaving 18 bases between the germline ends. CDR1 LNHDA and CDR2 SQIVND come from the germline V gene (reference sequence). The length of the CDR3 is 17 residues. The CDR3: CASSSPGRGWTNEKLFF. The CDR3 DNA follows: TGTGCCAGTAGTTCGCCGGGTCGAGGATGGACTAATGAAAAACTGTTTTTT.

This clone was observed a single time. V usage is TRBV19 and J usage is TRBJ2-1; 11 nucleotides align to TRBD1. CDR3 length equals 17 residues. CDR1 and CDR2 from the germline V gene are LNHDA and SQIVND (reference sequence). V shed 1 base and J 5 bases; nucleotides not matched to a gene: 7. The CDR3 DNA follows: TGTGCCAGTAGTATAGGTACCGGGACAGGGGGTAACAATGAGCAGTTCTTC. Protein product: CASSIGTGTGGNNEQFF.

On this clone itself: The junction departs from germline at one end; a sequencing error may be responsible. The V gene is TRBV7-7, the J gene TRBJ2-3, with TRBD2 matching over 7 bases. The CDR3 contains 14 residues. Germline CDR1 is SSHAT and CDR2 is FNYEAQ (reference sequence). This chain's CDR3 is CASSSSGGGDTQYF. As DNA, the CDR3 is TGTGCTAGCAGCTCTTCGGGAGGTGGCGATACGCAGTATTTT.

This chain uses TRBV6-2 or TRBV6-3 with TRBJ2-2; tentatively, D is TRBD2 (6 bases). The ends were cut back, 1 base at V and 1 base at J, with 13 bases in the middle. CDR3 length: 17 residues. Germline-derived CDR1 and CDR2 are MNHEY and SVGEGT. CDR3 protein: CASSYLIFGRNTGELFF. For the CDR3, the DNA is TGTGCCAGCAGTTACTTAATATTCGGGAGGAACACCGGGGAGCTGTTTTTT.

The chain links TRBV18 to TRBJ2-3; maybe TRBD1 (6 bases). This CDR3 has 17 residues. The germline gives CDR1 KGHSH, CDR2 LQKENI. V was trimmed by 2 bases and J by 0 bases, leaving 15 bases between them. CDR3 in amino acids: CASSPAQQGWSTDTQYF. CDR3 nucleotide sequence: TGTGCCAGCTCACCAGCACAACAGGGCTGGAGCACAGATACGCAGTATTTT.

V is TRBV7-9 and J is TRBJ2-1; no firm D call. CDR1 SEHNR and CDR2 FQNEAQ come from the germline V gene (reference sequence). Trimming stripped 3 bases from V and 8 bases from J, with 8 bases between. This CDR3 is 12 amino acids long. CDR3 sequence (DNA): TGTGCCAGCAGCTTCGCGTTAGATGAGCAGTTCTTC. Protein product: CASSFALDEQFF. Full variable domain (remainder filled in from reference TRBV7-9 and TRBJ2-1): DTGVSQNPRHKITKRGQNVTFRCDPISEHNRLYWYRQTLGQGPEFLTYFQNEAQLEKSRLLSDRFSAERPKGSFSTLEIQRTEQGDSAMYLCASSFALDEQFFGPGTRLTVL.

The genes are TRBV19 and TRBJ2-1; 10 nucleotides line up with TRBD2. The V gene end was trimmed by 5 bases and the J gene end by 4 bases; junction bases not matched to a gene: 2. The CDR3 consists of 14 residues. CDR1 and CDR2 (germline): LNHDA, SQIVND (reference sequence). The CDR3 loop is CASSGLAVYNEQFF. DNA of the CDR3: TGTGCCAGTAGTGGACTAGCGGTATACAATGAGCAGTTCTTC.

The V call is TRBV29-1, the J call TRBJ2-7; D might be TRBD2 (5 bases). V shed 6 bases and J shed 2 bases, with 11 bases lying between them. The germline V gene encodes CDR1 SQVTM and CDR2 ANQGSEA. The CDR3 has 12 residues. The CDR3 nucleotides read TGCAGCGTAGCGGACGGGACCTACGAGCAGTACTTC. The encoded protein is CSVADGTYEQYF.

On this clone: Here the CDR3 omits its conserved ending phenylalanine or tryptophan, so a read error is the likely source. The limits of the CDR3 on the DNA are not certain, so only TCRdb's listed CDR3 is given. This sequence joins TRBV18 and TRBJ1-1; TRBD1, the table's D call, was not compared with the DNA. Germline V gene lookup returns CDR1 KGHSH and CDR2 LQKENI. The length of the CDR3 is 12 amino acids, counting both ends. CDR3 loop: CASSPRTGAPVA.

The V gene is TRBV5-4, the J gene TRBJ2-3; TRBD2 aligns across 12 bases. Trimming at V came to 0 bases and at J to 6 bases, leaving 8 bases not matched to a gene. The CDR3 consists of 17 residues. The germline gives CDR1 SGHNT, CDR2 YYREEE (reference sequence). The CDR3, as DNA: TGTGCCAGCAGCTTGGGACTAGCGGGAGCGGAAGCCGATACGCAGTATTTT. It encodes CASSLGLAGAEADTQYF.

This clone has only one observation. This chain uses TRBV28 with TRBJ1-2; D perhaps matches TRBD1 (6 bases). Germline loops: CDR1 MDHEN, CDR2 SYDVKM. The CDR3 is made up of 15 amino acids. Between the trimmed V and J ends, which lost 4 bases and 6 bases, there was a span of 18 bases. In nucleotides, the CDR3 is TGTGCCAGCAGTTCCACTACAACAGGGCCCGATGGCTACACCTTC. Amino acids: CASSSTTTGPDGYTF.

The chain combines TRBV5-4 with TRBJ2-2; 7 positions agree with TRBD2. The CDR3 runs to 14 residues. Germline CDR1 reads SGHNT; CDR2 reads YYREEE (reference sequence). The J segment lost 6 bases and the V segment lost 4 bases, leaving 6 bases of the junction unmatched. The CDR3 here is CASSQGAGPGELFF. The CDR3 DNA reads TGTGCCAGCAGCCAGGGAGCGGGACCCGGGGAGCTGTTTTTT. The full variable domain, its missing parts supplied by reference TRBV5-4 and TRBJ2-2, is ETGVTQSPTHLIKTRGQQVTLRCSSQSGHNTVSWYQQALGQGPQFIFQYYREEENGRGNFPPRFSGLQFPNYSSELNVNALELDDSALYLCASSQGAGPGELFFGEGSRLTVL.

The gene calls are TRBV9 and TRBJ2-5; the D gene is possibly TRBD1 (5 bases). CDR3 length: 17 residues. V lost 3 bases and J 0 bases, leaving 18 bases between the germline ends. Per germline, CDR1 SGDLS and CDR2 YYNGEE. The CDR3 loop is CASSDPPGHLYQETQYF. For the CDR3, the DNA is TGTGCCAGCAGCGACCCTCCTGGACATTTGTACCAAGAGACCCAGTACTTC. Looking up the rest from reference TRBV9 and TRBJ2-5 gives the full variable domain: DSGVTQTPKHLITATGQRVTLRCSPRSGDLSVYWYQQSLDQGLQFLIQYYNGEERAKGNILERFSAQQFPDLHSELNLSSLELGDSALYFCASSDPPGHLYQETQYFGPGTRLLVL.

CDR3 in amino acids: CASSPASAGYNEQFF. In DNA, the CDR3 is TGTGCCAGCAGCCCGGCGTCGGCGGGCTACAATGAGCAGTTCTTC. The chain recombines TRBV5-4 with TRBJ2-1; D might be TRBD2 (5 bases). CDR1 is SGHNT and CDR2 is YYREEE in the germline V gene (reference sequence). V was shortened by 4 bases and J by 3 bases, with 14 bases between the two germline ends. The CDR3 sequence is 15 residues long.

In its sample, this clone was seen once. The chain employs TRBV5-5 and TRBJ2-5, with TRBD2 matching over 7 bases. The CDR3 is 15 residues long. CDR1 is SGHKS, CDR2 YYEKEE, per germline (reference sequence). The V gene end was trimmed by 2 bases and the J gene end by 3 bases; junction bases not matched to a gene: 7. CDR3 loop: CASSFGEGREETQYF. The CDR3 coding sequence is TGTGCCAGCAGCTTCGGCGAGGGGAGGGAAGAGACCCAGTACTTC.

This chain connects TRBV27 to TRBJ2-5; a weak D match, TRBD1 (6 bases). Trimming stripped 6 bases from V and 4 bases from J, with 12 bases between. CDR3 length: 13 residues. The germline V gene encodes CDR1 MNHEY and CDR2 SMNVEV (reference sequence). The CDR3 loop is CASRNRAAETQYF. The CDR3 coding sequence is TGTGCCAGCAGAAACAGGGCTGCAGAGACCCAGTACTTC.

The chain combines TRBV5-1 with TRBJ2-3, with 15 bases fitting TRBD2. CDR1 and CDR2 from the germline V gene are SGHRS and YFSETQ. V shed 9 bases and J 7 bases; nucleotides not matched to a gene: 15. The CDR3 sequence is 17 residues long. In nucleotides, the CDR3 is TGCGCCACCGCTCCGGGACTAGCGGGAGGAAGCCCTTATACGCAGTATTTT. This sequence encodes CATAPGLAGGSPYTQYF. Variable domain in full (rest from reference TRBV5-1 and TRBJ2-3): KAGVTQTPRYLIKTRGQQVTLSCSPISGHRSVSWYQQTPGQGLQFLFEYFSETQRNKGNFPGRFSGRQFSNSRSEMNVSTLELGDSALYLCATAPGLAGGSPYTQYFGPGTRLTVL.

The chain's CDR3 is CASSNDRGGYEQYF. The CDR3 DNA reads as TGTGCCAGCAGTAACGACAGGGGCGGCTACGAGCAGTACTTC. The chain uses TRBV25-1 and TRBJ2-7, with 8 bases identical to TRBD1. CDR1 is MGHDK and CDR2 is SYGVNS in the germline V gene. Losses at the gene ends were 5 bases for V and 3 bases for J; bases not matched to a gene: 6. The CDR3 sequence is 14 residues long.

The chain uses TRBV9 and TRBJ2-3; D remains unclear. The germline V and J ends were trimmed by 2 bases and 1 base, with 11 bases remaining between them. Per germline, CDR1 SGDLS and CDR2 YYNGEE. The CDR3 extends over 15 amino acids. CDR3 residues: CASSVSIDGTDTQYF. The CDR3, as DNA: TGTGCCAGCAGCGTTAGCATTGACGGCACAGATACGCAGTATTTT.

V is TRBV6-4 and J is TRBJ2-7; TRBD1 agrees at 7 bases. The germline V gene has CDR1 MRHNA and CDR2 SNTAGT. The V and J ends lost 5 bases and 0 bases, in that order; junction bases with no gene match: 4. The CDR3 runs to 14 residues. CDR3 bases: TGTGCCAGCAGTCCGGACAGGAGCTCCTACGAGCAGTACTTC. This translates into CASSPDRSSYEQYF.

This clone was counted only a few times. The rearrangement links TRBV7-8 to TRBJ2-7; TRBD1 aligns across 7 bases. V lost 3 bases and J lost 4; bases outside the gene matches: 6. The CDR3 consists of 14 residues. Germline V gene lookup returns CDR1 SGHVS and CDR2 FQNEAQ. CDR3 in amino acids: CASSFPGTDYEQYF. The CDR3 nucleotides read TGTGCCAGCAGCTTCCCCGGGACAGATTACGAGCAGTACTTC.

This clone was observed once. The genes are TRBV5-1 and TRBJ2-4; a weak D match, TRBD1 (6 bases). CDR1 and CDR2 from the germline V gene are SGHRS and YFSETQ. V was cut by 7 bases and J by 1 base, with 9 bases left in between. The CDR3 spans 13 residues. CDR3 nucleotides: TGCGCCAGCGCAGGGGAGGCCAAAAACATTCAGTACTTC. Amino acids: CASAGEAKNIQYF.

The rearrangement links TRBV5-6 to TRBJ1-1; 8 bases map to TRBD1. The ends lost 4 bases at V and 1 base at J; junction bases unmatched: 6. Germline values: CDR1 SGHDT, CDR2 YYEEEE. The CDR3 length is 15 residues. As DNA, the CDR3 is TGTGCCAGCAGCCAAGGGGACAGGACGAACACTGAAGCTTTCTTT. Translated, it gives CASSQGDRTNTEAFF.